This T cell receptor (beta chain) was documented in a study of STAT5B mutations in CD4+ large granular lymphocyte leukemia. Using immunoSEQ multiplex PCR, the repertoire was profiled, and TCRdb retains in-frame clones only, with some absent. Of over 35,000 clones in the sample, roughly 81% are singletons; the top ten hold 3.6%. CDR3 size: 14 residues. V lost 5 bases to trimming and J lost 3 bases, with 15 bases between them. This clone came up once. This receptor was taken from a human donor in good health. The sample comprised CD4+ T cells from blood buffy coats. This sequence joins TRBV5-3 and TRBJ2-7; the D is unclear. TRBV5-3 is filed as an ORF, its function uncertain. The CDR3 reads CARSPLADYYEQYF. The CDR3 DNA sequence: TGTGCCAGAAGTCCCTTGGCAGATTACTACGAGCAGTACTTC.